The present entry profiles one T cell receptor (beta chain) with its context. The antigen it recognizes is unknown. Per-nucleotide qualities are absent, and no much larger clonotype sits a single base away. This record belongs to a study of shared clonotypes between healthy human individuals (TCRdb year 2020). Notes on the research overall: Two women and three men aged 18 to 49 years were included in the cohort. For each donor, three plates each were used for CD4 naive and CD4 memory, two plates were used for CD8 naive, and one plate was used for CD8 memory. Blood TCR repertoires of five healthy adults were deeply sequenced to estimate repertoire size and the extent of clonotype sharing between individuals. Different laboratories and diverse techniques were used to prepare libraries and sequence TCR repertoires, to increase sequencing depth and limit assay-specific biases. Per donor, leukapheresis produced somewhere between about 0.85 and 8.9 billion PBMCs.

Using the deep immunoSEQ assay, multiplex PCR amplified TCR CDR3 regions from genomic DNA. For each cell subset, the extracted genomic DNA was distributed evenly across all wells of several immunoSEQ 96-well plates, and each plate served as one replicate. For sorted subsets, each replicate PCR was loaded with roughly 190 ng genomic DNA, equivalent to about 33,000 T cell genomes. Purified libraries were measured with a Qubit 3.0 fluorometer, size-checked on a Bioanalyzer 2100, and measured again with the KAPA Library Quantification kit. Every immunoSEQ 96-well plate was sequenced on a separate single-read 150-cycle Illumina NextSeq 550 flow cell. In the source study's methods: The immunoSEQ output contained only junctional sequences without quality scores, so filtering could not match that applied to full-length reads. Sequences were annotated with PyIR, a Python wrapper for IgBLAST v1.9, using IMGT germline references to assign V/J genes and CDR3. Any read was removed if the V/J assignment was weak (E-value above 1e-6), the CDR3 was missing, or the read contained stop codons, out-of-frame junctions, or ambiguous translated residues. V3J clonotypes were defined by identical inferred V gene, J gene, and CDR3 amino acid sequence. The percentage overlap between two repertoires was calculated by dividing the number of shared unique clonotypes by the size of the smaller repertoire. Three approaches were used to assess repertoire richness: RTK rarefaction, the Chao1 estimator, and Recon v2.1 estimates of unobserved clonotypes. OLGA was used to compute generation probabilities for all TCRbeta clonotypes that the gDNA method yielded from a few donors. TCRdb holds this immuneACCESS table with in-frame rearrangements only. Some clones are missing; in checked studies, unresolved V genes explain under half, and the rest has no known cause. D and trimming come from the DNA, and the V and J calls and clone size come from that table. Recorded for this sample are a few million clones; around 90% of them occurred a single time. The ten largest clones add up to over 0.12% of the sample.

The donors were healthy, HIV-negative adults who had no recently reported acute infections or vaccinations. All donors were Caucasian adults living in Nashville, Tennessee, USA. CD4+ T cells were enriched by magnetic negative selection, after which naive cells were positively selected on CD45RA and the negative fraction was taken as the memory subset. Blood was obtained by leukapheresis, after which PBMCs were separated by Ficoll-Histopaque density gradient centrifugation and cryopreserved in liquid nitrogen vapor phase. Purity and quantity of every magnetically sorted T cell population were checked by analytical flow cytometry. Genomic DNA was isolated from every sorted fraction and measured by UV absorbance on a Nanodrop 2000c. Here is what the overall study found, with its caveats: Compared with non-shared clonotypes, the clonotypes found in all four sorted-subset donors had higher generation probabilities. When a handful of donors were compared, the shared fraction of clonotypes was about 5% for naive CD4, about 4% for naive CD8, 2% to 2.5% for memory CD4, and less than 0.45% for memory CD8. Pairwise subsampling indicated that sequencing depth was expected to affect the degree of clonotype sharing among donors. Larger estimated clonotype richness was generally found for naive subsets than for memory subsets. Sampling was limited to blood, and TCR repertoires in tissue likely differ from TCR repertoires in blood. Even with the large sequencing depth, rarefaction of the sorted-subset datasets indicated that sequencing was incomplete. Because the study included only a small number of donors, the genetic and exposure-history diversity represented was limited.

Sample: naive CD4+ T cells sorted from blood. The sample's cell subset or site label, in plain terms: CD45RA+ positively selected. The source is a man between 18 and 35 years old in good health.

For the CDR3, the sequence is CASSLSDSNYGYTF. The DNA reads TGTGCCAGCAGCTTATCGGACAGCAACTATGGCTACACCTTC. The rearrangement combines TRBV6-1 with TRBJ1-2, and TRBD1 may be the D gene, going by 6 matching bases. The CDR3 spans 14 residues, from the cysteine through the phenylalanine. Only the CDR3 DNA is retained, 42 bases long and in frame from the first base. Trimming costs V 6 bases and J 2 bases, and their ends lie 13 bases apart. CDR1 and CDR2 were assigned from the germline V gene as MNHNS and SASEGT.